One sample yielded the 25 T cell receptor beta chains listed below, sequenced in a study of T cells in localized non-small cell lung cancer. Profiling relied on immunoSEQ multiplex PCR, and the TCRdb table lists in-frame clones only, not all of them. The table shows approximately 72,000 clones, with 80% to 90% occurring only once. The sample in question was peripheral blood, obtained before any cancer treatment. These receptors were taken from a female donor aged 60 or older with stage I lung adenocarcinoma.

This chain links TRBV15 with TRBJ1-2; D uncertain. Looked up from germline, CDR1 is LNHNV and CDR2 is YYDKDF (reference sequence). The CDR3 consists of 14 residues. Trimming took 3 bases from V and 8 from J, leaving 16 bases between them. CDR3 DNA sequence: TGTGCCACCAGCAGCCCATCTAGGGCCGGCGGCTACACCTTC. This codes for CATSSPSRAGGYTF.

In this sample, this clone turned up many times. The CDR3: CASSLPGGGLYEQYF. Written as DNA, the CDR3 is TGCGCCAGCAGCTTGCCCGGCGGGGGGCTCTACGAGCAGTACTTC. The rearrangement uses TRBV5-1 and TRBJ2-7; 8 nucleotides line up with TRBD2. J lost 3 bases, V lost 1 base, and 6 bases had no gene match. The CDR3 totals 15 residues. Germline V gene data show CDR1 as SGHRS and CDR2 as YFSETQ. The variable domain in full, with the rest retrieved from reference TRBV5-1 and TRBJ2-7, is KAGVTQTPRYLIKTRGQQVTLSCSPISGHRSVSWYQQTPGQGLQFLFEYFSETQRNKGNFPGRFSGRQFSNSRSEMNVSTLELGDSALYLCASSLPGGGLYEQYFGPGTRLTVT.

The gene calls are TRBV7-9 and TRBJ2-3; 7 nucleotides agree with TRBD1. This CDR3 region has 14 residues. Trimming cost V 5 bases and J 5 bases; bases outside gene matches: 7. Looked up from germline, CDR1 is SEHNR and CDR2 is FQNEAQ (reference sequence). CDR3 DNA: TGTGCCAGCAGCCCAGGGACAGACAGAGATACGCAGTATTTT. Translating gives CASSPGTDRDTQYF.

The chain is built from TRBV6-4 and TRBJ2-6, with no clear D. The V end lost 5 bases, the J end lost 0 bases, and 11 bases lay between the germline ends. The CDR3 has 16 amino acids. Germline V gene sequence: CDR1 MRHNA, CDR2 SNTAGT. CDR3 coding DNA: TGTGCCAGCAGTCCCCAACAGTTCTCTGGGGCCAACGTCCTGACTTTC. This codes for CASSPQQFSGANVLTF.

The chain joins TRBV30 to TRBJ2-7; 7 bases match TRBD1. V lost 3 bases and J lost 3; bases outside the gene matches: 5. Germline CDR1 is GTSNPN and CDR2 is SVGIG (reference sequence). The length of the CDR3 is 13 residues. CDR3 protein: CAWSIGTVYEQYF. The CDR3 nucleotides read TGTGCCTGGAGCATCGGGACAGTCTACGAGCAGTACTTC.

This clone was seen a handful of times. The gene calls are TRBV23-1 and TRBJ1-1, with TRBD1 identical over 7 bases. TRBV23-1 has ORF status, its function being uncertain. Unmatched junction bases numbered 5, after V lost 3 bases and J lost 4 bases. This CDR3 spans 14 amino acids. CDR3 nucleotides: TGCGCCAGCAGTCATTCCTGGACAGGCACTGAAGCTTTCTTT. Translation gives CASSHSWTGTEAFF.

The V gene is TRBV2, the J gene TRBJ2-1; D is possibly TRBD2 (6 bases). This CDR3 is built from 14 residues. Per germline, CDR1 SNHLY and CDR2 FYNNEI. The V end lost 1 base, the J end lost 6 bases, and 10 bases lay between the germline ends. The CDR3: CASSEGREFNEQFF. For the CDR3, the DNA is TGTGCCAGCAGTGAAGGGCGGGAATTCAATGAGCAGTTCTTC.

The J gene is TRBJ2-2, the V gene TRBV11-3; perhaps TRBD1 as D (5 bases). The ends were cut back, 5 bases at V and 3 bases at J, with 10 bases in the middle. CDR3 size: 14 residues. Germline CDR1 and CDR2: SGHNT and YENEEA. The CDR3 bases are TGTGCCAGCAGCGAACGACAGTACACCGGGGAGCTGTTTTTT. This gives the protein CASSERQYTGELFF.

The chain recombines TRBV5-1 with TRBJ1-1, with 7 bases aligning to TRBD1. The CDR3 spans 14 residues. CDR1 is SGHRS and CDR2 is YFSETQ in the germline V gene. The J segment lost 4 bases and the V segment lost 4 bases, leaving 7 bases of the junction unmatched. The CDR3 here is CASSGGQSGTEAFF. The CDR3 nucleotides read TGCGCCAGCAGCGGGGGACAGTCGGGCACTGAAGCTTTCTTT.

For this clone: In the same sample, other DNA sequences code for this CDR3. The chain has TRBV5-1 and TRBJ2-6; D remains unclear. Germline CDR1 and CDR2: SGHRS and YFSETQ. V lost 1 base to trimming and J lost 1 base, with 3 bases between them. CDR3 length equals 14 residues. CDR3 DNA: TGCGCCAGCAGCTTGAGTTCTGGGGCCAACGTCCTGACTTTC. Its protein product is CASSLSSGANVLTF.

The chain is built from TRBV5-5 and TRBJ1-3; the D gene is possibly TRBD1 (6 bases). This CDR3 is 14 amino acids long. V lost 2 bases, J lost 3 bases, and 9 bases lay in between. Germline loops: CDR1 SGHKS, CDR2 YYEKEE (reference sequence). The CDR3 reads CASSFKQGGNTIYF. The CDR3 DNA reads TGTGCCAGCAGCTTCAAACAGGGTGGAAACACCATATATTTT.

This chain connects TRBV29-1 to TRBJ2-7; a weak D match, TRBD1 (6 bases). The germline V and J ends were trimmed by 3 bases and 6 bases, with 15 bases remaining between them. The V gene's germline CDR1 is SQVTM and CDR2 ANQGSEA. CDR3 length: 13 residues. The DNA for the CDR3 is TGCAGCGTTGAGGTCCCAGGGGCTGCCGAGCAGTACTTC. This encodes CSVEVPGAAEQYF.

The chain combines TRBV4-1 with TRBJ2-2; TRBD2 matches 8 bases. J lost 4 bases, V lost 4 bases, and 5 bases had no gene match. Germline values: CDR1 MGHRA, CDR2 YSYEKL. The CDR3 contains 15 residues. The DNA of the CDR3 is TGCGCCAGCAGCCCGAGCGGGGGAGTCACCGGGGAGCTGTTTTTT. It specifies CASSPSGGVTGELFF.

The sample holds one count of this clone. This chain uses TRBV27 with TRBJ1-2; D is ambiguous. Germline V gene lookup returns CDR1 MNHEY and CDR2 SMNVEV (reference sequence). The CDR3 has 14 amino acids. The V gene lost 4 bases and the J gene lost 0 bases, with 9 bases spanning the gap. Here the CDR3 reads CASSWTSANYGYTF. The CDR3 bases are TGTGCCAGCAGTTGGACCAGTGCTAACTATGGCTACACCTTC.

The chain combines TRBV7-9 with TRBJ1-5, with 10 bases fitting TRBD1. The germline gives CDR1 SEHNR, CDR2 FQNEAQ (reference sequence). This CDR3 has 15 residues. V shed 5 bases and J 3 bases; nucleotides not matched to a gene: 4. The CDR3 reads CASSEGQGFNQPQHF. The DNA of the CDR3 is TGTGCCAGCAGCGAGGGACAGGGGTTCAATCAGCCCCAGCATTTT. Full variable domain (remainder filled in from reference TRBV7-9 and TRBJ1-5): DTGVSQNPRHKITKRGQNVTFRCDPISEHNRLYWYRQTLGQGPEFLTYFQNEAQLEKSRLLSDRFSAERPKGSFSTLEIQRTEQGDSAMYLCASSEGQGFNQPQHFGDGTRLSIL.

This chain connects TRBV27 to TRBJ2-7, with TRBD1 matching 10 bases. With 9 bases clipped from V and 0 bases from J, the junction kept 14 bases outside the gene matches. The CDR3 totals 17 residues. Germline V gene lookup returns CDR1 MNHEY and CDR2 SMNVEV (reference sequence). In DNA form, the CDR3 reads TGTGCCAGTGCTAGGACAGGGGGTATGTTCGTCTCCTACGAGCAGTACTTC. Protein sequence: CASARTGGMFVSYEQYF.

This rearrangement joins TRBV7-9 to TRBJ1-4; TRBD1 is a possible D gene (6 bases). Germline V CDR1 and CDR2: SEHNR, FQNEAQ (reference sequence). This CDR3 is built from 15 residues. Trimming shortened V by 5 bases and J by 7 bases, and 17 bases separated the two germline ends. The CDR3 spells CASSLEGGTIEKLFF. The CDR3 DNA sequence: TGTGCCAGCAGCCTAGAAGGGGGGACAATTGAAAAACTGTTTTTT.

V is TRBV2 and J is TRBJ2-2; TRBD1 might be the D (5 bases). This CDR3 has 15 residues. Germline CDR1 is SNHLY and CDR2 is FYNNEI. V lost 5 bases and J lost 0, with 10 bases in between. The CDR3 coding sequence is TGTGCCAGCAGTTTCGACAGTACGAACACCGGGGAGCTGTTTTTT. Protein: CASSFDSTNTGELFF.

This clone was detected only once. The chain couples TRBV30 to TRBJ2-5, with TRBD2 matching over 7 bases. TRBJ2-7 explains the end of the DNA better; the J call may be wrong. The CDR3 contains 15 residues. Germline V gives CDR1 GTSNPN, CDR2 SVGIG (reference sequence). Here the CDR3 reads CAWMEQASGTYEQYF. DNA for the CDR3: TGTGCCTGGATGGAGCAGGCTAGCGGAACCTACGAGCAGTACTTC.

V and J are TRBV27 and TRBJ1-4, with 7 positions matching TRBD1. With 2 bases clipped from V and 2 bases from J, the junction kept 8 bases outside the gene matches. The CDR3 runs to 17 residues. Germline-derived CDR1 and CDR2 are MNHEY and SMNVEV (reference sequence). The CDR3 sequence: CASSLLTGVNTNEKLFF. DNA for the CDR3: TGTGCCAGCAGTTTACTTACAGGGGTGAACACTAATGAAAAACTGTTTTTT.

This clone was counted only a few times. The chain uses TRBV5-4 and TRBJ1-1, with a weak D call TRBD1 (6 bases). Germline values: CDR1 SGHNT, CDR2 YYREEE (reference sequence). The V gene lost 5 bases and the J gene lost 6 bases, with 14 bases spanning the gap. The CDR3 contains 13 residues. This chain's CDR3 is CASRDGAGAEAFF. DNA of the CDR3: TGTGCCAGCAGGGACGGGGCAGGGGCTGAAGCTTTCTTT.

The chain employs TRBV18 and TRBJ2-1; 7 bases fit TRBD2. There are 13 residues in the CDR3. CDR1 is KGHSH, CDR2 LQKENI, per germline. Unmatched junction bases numbered 8, after V lost 8 bases and J lost 7 bases. This chain's CDR3 is CASTPSGRNEQFF. DNA for the CDR3: TGTGCCAGCACCCCGTCCGGGAGGAATGAGCAGTTCTTC.

The chain couples TRBV5-1 to TRBJ1-1; D remains unclear. The CDR3 runs 13 residues. The V and J ends lost 0 bases and 5 bases respectively, with 8 bases between them. Germline V gives CDR1 SGHRS, CDR2 YFSETQ. Here the CDR3 reads CASSLERGTEAFF. CDR3 in DNA: TGCGCCAGCAGCTTGGAACGCGGAACTGAAGCTTTCTTT.

This chain links TRBV6-5 with TRBJ1-4; 8 nucleotides line up with TRBD1. CDR3 length: 14 amino acids. Germline assignment: CDR1 MNHEY and CDR2 SVGAGI. Trimming cost V 5 bases and J 6 bases; bases outside gene matches: 5. The CDR3 reads CASSLDRGYEKLFF. The CDR3 region has the DNA TGTGCCAGCAGTCTCGACAGGGGCTATGAAAAACTGTTTTTT.

The genes are TRBV6-1 and TRBJ1-1; D unresolved. The CDR3 extends over 14 amino acids. V lost 3 bases, J lost 1 base, and 9 bases lay in between. The germline gives CDR1 MNHNS, CDR2 SASEGT. The CDR3 DNA sequence: TGTGCCAGCAGTGAGGCGTGGCAGAACACTGAAGCTTTCTTT. Protein product: CASSEAWQNTEAFF.